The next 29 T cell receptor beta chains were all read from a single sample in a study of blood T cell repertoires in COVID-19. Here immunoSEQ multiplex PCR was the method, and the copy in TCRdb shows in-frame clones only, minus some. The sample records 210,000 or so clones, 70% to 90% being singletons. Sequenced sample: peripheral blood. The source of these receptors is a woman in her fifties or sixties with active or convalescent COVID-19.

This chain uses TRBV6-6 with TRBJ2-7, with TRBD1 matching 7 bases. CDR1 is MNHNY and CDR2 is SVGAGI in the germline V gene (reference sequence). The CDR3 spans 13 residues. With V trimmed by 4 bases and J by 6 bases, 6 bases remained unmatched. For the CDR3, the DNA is TGTGCCAGCAGTTCTATAGACAGGGCCGAGCAGTACTTC. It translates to CASSSIDRAEQYF.

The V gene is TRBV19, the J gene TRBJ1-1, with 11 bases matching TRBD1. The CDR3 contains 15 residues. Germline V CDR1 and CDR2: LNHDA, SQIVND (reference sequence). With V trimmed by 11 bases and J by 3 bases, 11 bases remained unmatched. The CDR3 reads CACIGRDRGDTEAFF. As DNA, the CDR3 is TGTGCCTGCATCGGCCGGGACAGGGGGGACACTGAAGCTTTCTTT.

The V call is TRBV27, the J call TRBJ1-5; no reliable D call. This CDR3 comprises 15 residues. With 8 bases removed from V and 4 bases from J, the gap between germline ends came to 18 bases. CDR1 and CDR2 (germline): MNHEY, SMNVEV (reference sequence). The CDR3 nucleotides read TGTGCCAGCCGATCGAGCGGGCATCAGAATCAGCCCCAGCATTTT. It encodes CASRSSGHQNQPQHF.

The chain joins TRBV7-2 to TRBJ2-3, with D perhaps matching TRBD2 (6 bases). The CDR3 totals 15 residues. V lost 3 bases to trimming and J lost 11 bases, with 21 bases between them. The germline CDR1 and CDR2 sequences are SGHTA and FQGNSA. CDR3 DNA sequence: TGTGCCAGCAGCTTCAGAGCGGGCGCCGGGTGGGGGCAGTATTTT. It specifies CASSFRAGAGWGQYF. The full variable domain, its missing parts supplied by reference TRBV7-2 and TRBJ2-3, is GAGVSQSPSNKVTEKGKDVELRCDPISGHTALYWYRQSLGQGLEFLIYFQGNSAPDKSGLPSDRFSAERTGGSVSTLTIQRTQQEDSAVYLCASSFRAGAGWGQYFGPGTRLTVL.

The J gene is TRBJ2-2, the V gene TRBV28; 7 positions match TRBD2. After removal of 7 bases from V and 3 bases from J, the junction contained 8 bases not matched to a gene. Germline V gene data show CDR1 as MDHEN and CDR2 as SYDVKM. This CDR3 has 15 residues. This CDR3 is CASNPGGSDTGELFF. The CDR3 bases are TGTGCCAGCAACCCGGGGGGTTCGGACACCGGGGAGCTGTTTTTT. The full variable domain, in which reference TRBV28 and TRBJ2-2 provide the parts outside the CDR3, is DVKVTQSSRYLVKRTGEKVFLECVQDMDHENMFWYRQDPGLGLRLIYFSYDVKMKEKGDIPEGYSVSREKKERFSLILESASTNQTSMYLCASNPGGSDTGELFFGEGSRLTVL.

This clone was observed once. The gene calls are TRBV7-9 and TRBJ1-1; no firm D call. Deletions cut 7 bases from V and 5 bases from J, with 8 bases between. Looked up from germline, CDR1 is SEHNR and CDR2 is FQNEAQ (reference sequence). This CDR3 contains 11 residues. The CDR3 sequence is CASIPRTEAFF. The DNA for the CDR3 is TGTGCCAGCATCCCTAGGACTGAAGCTTTCTTT.

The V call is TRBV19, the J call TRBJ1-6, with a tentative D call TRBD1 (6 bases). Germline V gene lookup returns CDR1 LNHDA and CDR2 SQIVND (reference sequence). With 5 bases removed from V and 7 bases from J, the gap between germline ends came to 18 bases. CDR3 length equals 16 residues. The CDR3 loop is CASSPTSGGGNSPLHF. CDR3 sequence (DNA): TGTGCCAGTAGTCCAACCAGTGGGGGCGGAAATTCACCCCTCCACTTT.

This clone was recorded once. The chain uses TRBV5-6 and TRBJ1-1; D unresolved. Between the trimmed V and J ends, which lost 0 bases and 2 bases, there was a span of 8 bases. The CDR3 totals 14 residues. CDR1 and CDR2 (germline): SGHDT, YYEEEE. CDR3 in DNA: TGTGCCAGCAGCTTGGGCGTCCTCAACACTGAAGCTTTCTTT. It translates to CASSLGVLNTEAFF.

This CDR3 is CAAVGRERVEQYF. In nucleotides, the CDR3 is TGTGCCGCCGTGGGACGGGAGAGGGTCGAGCAGTACTTC. V and J are TRBV10-3 and TRBJ2-7, with D possibly matching TRBD2 (6 bases). This CDR3 spans 13 amino acids. V was trimmed by 11 bases and J by 6 bases, leaving 20 bases between them. Germline CDR1 reads ENHRY; CDR2 reads SYGVKD.

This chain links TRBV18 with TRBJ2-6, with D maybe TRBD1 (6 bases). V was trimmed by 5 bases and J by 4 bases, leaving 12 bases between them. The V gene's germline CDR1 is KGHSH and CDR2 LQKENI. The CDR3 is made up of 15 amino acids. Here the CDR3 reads CASSARGVGANVLTF. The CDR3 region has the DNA TGTGCCAGCTCAGCCAGGGGCGTCGGGGCCAACGTCCTGACTTTC.

The CDR3: CASSLMNIDTQYF. The CDR3 coding sequence is TGCGCCAGCAGCTTGATGAACATAGATACGCAGTATTTT. The chain carries TRBV5-1 and TRBJ2-3; D not certain. This CDR3 region has 13 residues. Trimming took 1 base from V and 5 from J, leaving 8 bases between them. Germline V gene data show CDR1 as SGHRS and CDR2 as YFSETQ.

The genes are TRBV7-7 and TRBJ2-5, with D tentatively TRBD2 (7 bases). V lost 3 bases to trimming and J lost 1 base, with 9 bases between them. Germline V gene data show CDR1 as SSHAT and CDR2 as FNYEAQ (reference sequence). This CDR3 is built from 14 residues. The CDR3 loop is CASSLRGPQETQYF. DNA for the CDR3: TGTGCCAGCAGCTTGCGGGGGCCCCAAGAGACCCAGTACTTC.

CDR3 DNA sequence: TGTGCCAGCAGACCCAGGGGCTCCTACAATGAGCAGTTCTTC. This codes for CASRPRGSYNEQFF. The rearrangement uses TRBV2 and TRBJ2-1; D is perhaps TRBD1 (6 bases). The CDR3 runs 14 residues. Between the trimmed V and J ends, which lost 6 bases and 0 bases, there was a span of 9 bases. The V gene's germline CDR1 is SNHLY and CDR2 FYNNEI.

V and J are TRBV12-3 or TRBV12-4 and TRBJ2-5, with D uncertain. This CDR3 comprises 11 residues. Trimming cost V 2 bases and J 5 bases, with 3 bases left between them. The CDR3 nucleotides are TGTGCCAGCAGTTTACTGGAGACCCAGTACTTC. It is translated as CASSLLETQYF.

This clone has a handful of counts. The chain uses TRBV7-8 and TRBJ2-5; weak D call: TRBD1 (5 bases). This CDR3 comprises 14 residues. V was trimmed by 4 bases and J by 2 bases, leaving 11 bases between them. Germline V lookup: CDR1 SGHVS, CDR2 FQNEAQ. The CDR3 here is CASSYSDTQETQYF. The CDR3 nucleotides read TGTGCCAGCAGCTATTCGGACACTCAAGAGACCCAGTACTTC.

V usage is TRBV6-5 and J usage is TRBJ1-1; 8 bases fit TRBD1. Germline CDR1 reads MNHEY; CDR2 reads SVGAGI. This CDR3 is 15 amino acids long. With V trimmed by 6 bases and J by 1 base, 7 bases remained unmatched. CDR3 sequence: CASSLTGGGNTEAFF. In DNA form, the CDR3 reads TGTGCCAGCAGCCTCACAGGGGGTGGGAACACTGAAGCTTTCTTT.

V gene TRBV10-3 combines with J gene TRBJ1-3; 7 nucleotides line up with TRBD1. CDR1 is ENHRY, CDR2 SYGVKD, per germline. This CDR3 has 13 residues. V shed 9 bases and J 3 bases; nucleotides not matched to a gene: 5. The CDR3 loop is CAIGTAYGNTIYF. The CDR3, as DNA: TGTGCCATTGGGACAGCTTATGGAAACACCATATATTTT.

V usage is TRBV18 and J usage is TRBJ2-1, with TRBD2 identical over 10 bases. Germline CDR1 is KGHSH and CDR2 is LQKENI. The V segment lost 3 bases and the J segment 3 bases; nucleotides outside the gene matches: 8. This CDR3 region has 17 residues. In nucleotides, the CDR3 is TGTGCCAGCTCACCGCCCCTAGCGGGGGCCTACTACAATGAGCAGTTCTTC. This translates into CASSPPLAGAYYNEQFF.

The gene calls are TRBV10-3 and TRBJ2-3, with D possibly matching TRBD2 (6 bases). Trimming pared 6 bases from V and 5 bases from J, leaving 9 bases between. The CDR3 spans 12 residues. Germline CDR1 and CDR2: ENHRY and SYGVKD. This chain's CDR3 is CAISRGLDTQYF. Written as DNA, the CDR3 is TGTGCCATCAGCCGGGGGTTAGATACGCAGTATTTT.

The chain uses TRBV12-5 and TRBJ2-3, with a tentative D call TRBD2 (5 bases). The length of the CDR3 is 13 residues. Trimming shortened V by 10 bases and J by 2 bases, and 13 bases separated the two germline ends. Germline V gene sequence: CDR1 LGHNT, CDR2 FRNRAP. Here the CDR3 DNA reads TGTGCTACCCAACCCGGGGTCACAGATACGCAGTATTTT. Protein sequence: CATQPGVTDTQYF.

CDR3 DNA sequence: TGCAGCGCGCGACAGACAGGAGAGACCCAGTACTTC. Its protein product is CSARQTGETQYF. The chain couples TRBV29-1 to TRBJ2-5, with TRBD1 as a possible D gene (6 bases). V was shortened by 7 bases and J by 4 bases, with 13 bases between the two germline ends. CDR1 and CDR2 (germline): SQVTM, ANQGSEA. This CDR3 contains 12 residues.

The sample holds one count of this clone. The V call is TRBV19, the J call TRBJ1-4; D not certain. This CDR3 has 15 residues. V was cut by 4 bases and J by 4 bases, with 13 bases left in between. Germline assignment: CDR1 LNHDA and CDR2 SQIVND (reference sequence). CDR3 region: CASSSYARINEKLFF. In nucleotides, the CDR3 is TGTGCCAGTAGTAGTTACGCCAGGATTAATGAAAAACTGTTTTTT.

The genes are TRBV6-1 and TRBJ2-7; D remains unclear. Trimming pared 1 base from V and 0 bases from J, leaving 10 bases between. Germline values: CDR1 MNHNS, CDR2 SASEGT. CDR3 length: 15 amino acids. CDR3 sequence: CASSEGVAYSYEQYV. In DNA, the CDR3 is TGTGCCAGCAGTGAAGGGGTAGCTTACTCCTACGAGCAGTACGTC.

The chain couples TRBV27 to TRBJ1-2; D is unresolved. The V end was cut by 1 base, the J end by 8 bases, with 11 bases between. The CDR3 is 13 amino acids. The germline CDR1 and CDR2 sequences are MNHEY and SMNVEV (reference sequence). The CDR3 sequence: CASSLWPRKGYTF. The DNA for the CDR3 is TGTGCCAGCAGTTTATGGCCCAGGAAGGGCTACACCTTC.

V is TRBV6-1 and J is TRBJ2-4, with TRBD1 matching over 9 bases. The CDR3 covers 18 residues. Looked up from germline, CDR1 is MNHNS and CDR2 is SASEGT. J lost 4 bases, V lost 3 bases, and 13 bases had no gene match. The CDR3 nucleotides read TGTGCCAGCAGTGACGAGGGGACAGGGCGGGCACCTAAAAACATTCAGTACTTC. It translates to CASSDEGTGRAPKNIQYF.

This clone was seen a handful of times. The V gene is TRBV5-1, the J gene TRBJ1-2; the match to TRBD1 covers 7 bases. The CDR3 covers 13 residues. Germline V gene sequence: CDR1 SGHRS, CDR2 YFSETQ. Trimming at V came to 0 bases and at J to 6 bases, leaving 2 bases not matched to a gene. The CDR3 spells CASSLGGTDGYTF. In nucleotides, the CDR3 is TGCGCCAGCAGCTTGGGCGGGACAGATGGCTACACCTTC. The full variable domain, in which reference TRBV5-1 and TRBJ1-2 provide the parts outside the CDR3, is KAGVTQTPRYLIKTRGQQVTLSCSPISGHRSVSWYQQTPGQGLQFLFEYFSETQRNKGNFPGRFSGRQFSNSRSEMNVSTLELGDSALYLCASSLGGTDGYTFGSGTRLTVV.

CDR3 coding DNA: TGTGCCAGCAGCTTAACCCCAGCGGGGGGGTACAATGAGCAGTTCTTC. This codes for CASSLTPAGGYNEQFF. The V gene is TRBV7-8, the J gene TRBJ2-1; 10 bases line up with TRBD2. V trimming: 2 bases; J trimming: 4 bases; junction bases outside the gene matches: 5. The germline V gene encodes CDR1 SGHVS and CDR2 FQNEAQ. This CDR3 has 16 residues. Looking up the rest from reference TRBV7-8 and TRBJ2-1 gives the full variable domain: GAGVSQSPRYKVAKRGQDVALRCDPISGHVSLFWYQQALGQGPEFLTYFQNEAQLDKSGLPSDRFFAERPEGSVSTLKIQRTQQEDSAVYLCASSLTPAGGYNEQFFGPGTRLTVL.

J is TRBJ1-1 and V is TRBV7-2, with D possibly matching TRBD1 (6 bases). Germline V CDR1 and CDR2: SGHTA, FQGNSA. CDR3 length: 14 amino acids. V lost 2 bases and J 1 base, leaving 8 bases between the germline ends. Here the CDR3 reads CASSLLQGNTEAFF. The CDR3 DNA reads TGTGCCAGCAGCTTATTACAGGGGAACACTGAAGCTTTCTTT.

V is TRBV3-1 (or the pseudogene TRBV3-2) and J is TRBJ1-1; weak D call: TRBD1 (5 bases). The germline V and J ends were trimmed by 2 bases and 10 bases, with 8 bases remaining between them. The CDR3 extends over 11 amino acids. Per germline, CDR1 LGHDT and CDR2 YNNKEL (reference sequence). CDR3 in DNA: TGTGCCAGCAGCCAACAGGGTGGAGCTTTCTTT. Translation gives CASSQQGGAFF.